The 25 T cell receptor beta chains given below trace back to one sample, sequenced in a study of blood T cell repertoires in COVID-19. Data came from immunoSEQ multiplex PCR; TCRdb stores just in-frame clones and leaves some out. The sample gives 300,000 or so clones, about 90% of which show up once; approximately 2.9% is in the top ten. Material for sequencing was peripheral blood. These receptors were taken from a woman aged 25 to 39 with COVID-19, enrolled during active disease.

The CDR3 DNA is TGCAGCGGTGTAACAGGGGGCGCGCAGTATTTT. Encoded protein: CSGVTGGAQYF. The chain employs TRBV29-1 and TRBJ2-3; TRBD1 aligns across 9 bases. The CDR3 runs to 11 residues. J lost 10 bases, V lost 7 bases, and 6 bases had no gene match. Per germline, CDR1 SQVTM and CDR2 ANQGSEA.

A note on this clone: The identical CDR3 is also encoded by other nucleotide sequences in the sample. The chain employs TRBV10-2 and TRBJ1-2; 7 nucleotides align to TRBD1. The J segment lost 3 bases and the V segment lost 4 bases, leaving 2 bases of the junction unmatched. The CDR3 runs 13 residues. CDR1 is WSHSY and CDR2 is SAAADI in the germline V gene. The CDR3, as DNA: TGCGCCAGCAGTGCCCAGGGGGACTATGGCTACACCTTC. This gives the protein CASSAQGDYGYTF.

This chain links TRBV4-2 with TRBJ1-4; D might be TRBD1 (6 bases). V dropped 0 bases and J dropped 7 bases, with 9 bases sitting between them. Germline lookup yields CDR1 LGHNA and CDR2 YNFKEQ. The CDR3 sequence is 14 residues long. The CDR3 loop reads CASSQDDRPEKLFF. In DNA form, the CDR3 reads TGTGCCAGCAGCCAAGATGACAGGCCTGAAAAACTGTTTTTT.

The chain joins TRBV12-5 to TRBJ2-1; 7 bases are shared with TRBD2. Germline assignment: CDR1 LGHNT and CDR2 FRNRAP. The length of the CDR3 is 16 residues. J gave up 4 bases and V 6 bases, and 12 bases lay outside the gene matches. CDR3 DNA: TGTGCTAGTGGGACGACTAGCCAGCGGGGATACAATGAGCAGTTCTTC. As protein: CASGTTSQRGYNEQFF.

The genes are TRBV3-1 (or the pseudogene TRBV3-2) and TRBJ2-1, with D possibly matching TRBD1 (6 bases). This CDR3 has 20 residues. Trimming removed 1 base from V and 1 base from J, with 23 bases in between. Germline V gene sequence: CDR1 LGHDT, CDR2 YNNKEL (reference sequence). CDR3 nucleotides: TGTGCCAGCAGCCAAGGGGGTGGTTGGGCAGGGGTTGAATCCTACAATGAGCAGTTCTTC. It is translated as CASSQGGGWAGVESYNEQFF.

In this sample, this clone turned up once. The chain couples TRBV24-1 to TRBJ2-2; D might be TRBD1 (6 bases). The length of the CDR3 is 15 residues. V was cut by 4 bases and J by 4 bases, with 12 bases left in between. In germline, CDR1 is KGHDR, CDR2 SFDVKD. The CDR3 is CATSDSGVPTGELFF. The CDR3 DNA reads TGTGCCACCAGTGACTCAGGGGTCCCCACCGGGGAGCTGTTTTTT.

The V call is TRBV30, the J call TRBJ2-7; 7 positions match TRBD2. Germline V gene data show CDR1 as GTSNPN and CDR2 as SVGIG (reference sequence). V lost 3 bases to trimming and J lost 4 bases; unmatched junction nucleotides: 9. CDR3 length: 14 residues. In nucleotides, the CDR3 is TGTGCCTGGAGGCGGGGAGGGGTCAGGTACGAGCAGTACTTC. Amino acids: CAWRRGGVRYEQYF.

There are a few counts of this clone. This chain joins TRBV10-3 and TRBJ1-3; 7 nucleotides match TRBD1. The germline CDR1 and CDR2 sequences are ENHRY and SYGVKD. There are 15 residues in the CDR3. Unmatched junction bases numbered 8, after V lost 5 bases and J lost 4 bases. CDR3 DNA sequence: TGTGCCATCAGTCAAGCGACAGGGCGAGGAAACACCATATATTTT. It yields the protein CAISQATGRGNTIYF.

The J gene is TRBJ2-3, the V gene TRBV28, with 13 bases that match TRBD2. Per the germline V gene, CDR1 is MDHEN and CDR2 is SYDVKM. The CDR3 loop spans 18 amino acids. The J segment lost 7 bases and the V segment lost 5 bases, leaving 15 bases of the junction unmatched. The CDR3 nucleotides are TGTGCCAGCAGTCTCGTCCCCGGACTAGCGGGAGAGGGAAATACGCAGTATTTT. It specifies CASSLVPGLAGEGNTQYF.

V and J are TRBV2 and TRBJ2-7, with a tentative D call TRBD2 (6 bases). Trimming pared 6 bases from V and 2 bases from J, leaving 11 bases between. This CDR3 is 13 amino acids long. CDR1 is SNHLY, CDR2 FYNNEI, per germline. CDR3 sequence: CASRAGPTYEQYF. CDR3 DNA sequence: TGTGCCAGCAGGGCGGGGCCCACCTACGAGCAGTACTTC.

This clone was counted between two and nine times. At one end, the junction sequence differs from germline, possibly due to a read error. The chain links TRBV2 to TRBJ1-6, with D unresolved. This CDR3 has 15 residues. CDR1 and CDR2 from the germline V gene are SNHLY and FYNNEI. The CDR3 DNA reads TGTGCCAGCAGCGAAGCGGGCCTGCAGAATTCACCCCTCCACTTT. Protein product: CASSEAGLQNSPLHF. Looking up the rest from reference TRBV2 and TRBJ1-6 gives the full variable domain: EPEVTQTPSHQVTQMGQEVILRCVPISNHLYFYWYRQILGQKVEFLVSFYNNEISEKSEIFDDQFSVERPDGSNFTLKIRSTKLEDSAMYFCASSEAGLQNSPLHFGNGTRLTVT.

This rearrangement joins TRBV12-3 or TRBV12-4 to TRBJ1-2; D uncertain. The CDR3 is 12 amino acids. With 3 bases removed from V and 6 bases from J, the gap between germline ends came to 8 bases. The CDR3 loop reads CASSLRNDGYTF. CDR3 nucleotides: TGTGCCAGCAGTTTGAGGAATGATGGCTACACCTTC.

The chain recombines TRBV18 with TRBJ2-7, with D perhaps matching TRBD1 (6 bases). V lost 2 bases and J lost 2, with 16 bases in between. This CDR3 has 16 residues. The germline V gene encodes CDR1 KGHSH and CDR2 LQKENI. The CDR3 DNA follows: TGTGCCAGCTCACCATACGATCACAGGGAGACCTACGAGCAGTACTTC. Amino acids: CASSPYDHRETYEQYF.

The J gene is TRBJ2-1, the V gene TRBV9; 8 positions match TRBD2. The ends lost 4 bases at V and 10 bases at J; junction bases unmatched: 25. This CDR3 contains 19 residues. In germline, CDR1 is SGDLS, CDR2 YYNGEE. The DNA of the CDR3 is TGTGCCAGCAGCCCCCAGAGGGATAGCGGGGCCCCTCTCAGGCGAGAGCAGTTCTTC. It is translated as CASSPQRDSGAPLRREQFF.

The table lists this clone with many counts. The chain couples TRBV5-5 to TRBJ2-7, with D perhaps matching TRBD1 (6 bases). From germline, CDR1 is SGHKS and CDR2 YYEKEE (reference sequence). V lost 6 bases to trimming and J lost 6 bases, with 16 bases between them. The CDR3 extends over 13 amino acids. The CDR3, as DNA: TGTGCCAGCAACCAGGTACAGGGAACCGAGCAGTACTTC. Translation: CASNQVQGTEQYF.

This rearrangement joins TRBV30 to TRBJ1-6; tentatively, D is TRBD1 (6 bases). With 5 bases removed from V and 5 bases from J, the gap between germline ends came to 16 bases. Per the germline V gene, CDR1 is GTSNPN and CDR2 is SVGIG (reference sequence). The length of the CDR3 is 15 residues. CDR3 bases: TGTGCCTGGGGAGCCCTCCGGACAGATAATTCACCCCTCCACTTT. Encoded protein: CAWGALRTDNSPLHF.

V is TRBV27 and J is TRBJ2-5, with 10 bases aligning to TRBD2. The CDR3 totals 12 residues. Germline CDR1 and CDR2: MNHEY and SMNVEV (reference sequence). Losses at the gene ends were 8 bases for V and 9 bases for J; bases not matched to a gene: 6. In DNA form, the CDR3 reads TGTGCCAGCTCTACAACTAGCGGGGCCCAGTACTTC. As protein: CASSTTSGAQYF.

The rearrangement uses TRBV5-5 and TRBJ2-1, with 12 positions matching TRBD2. The V gene's germline CDR1 is SGHKS and CDR2 YYEKEE (reference sequence). The CDR3 runs to 18 residues. Trimming removed 0 bases from V and 4 bases from J; junction bases left unmatched: 8. In DNA form, the CDR3 reads TGTGCCAGCAGCTTGGGGGGACTAGCGGGTCTCAATTACAATGAGCAGTTCTTC. Translation: CASSLGGLAGLNYNEQFF.

The rearrangement joins TRBV6-5 to TRBJ2-7, with a possible D match to TRBD2 (5 bases). The CDR3 is 12 residues long. In germline, CDR1 is MNHEY, CDR2 SVGAGI. V lost 5 bases to trimming and J lost 3 bases, with 8 bases between them. CDR3 sequence reads: CASSPGLYEQYF. The CDR3, as DNA: TGTGCCAGCAGTCCCGGACTCTACGAGCAGTACTTC.

The chain couples TRBV12-3 or TRBV12-4 to TRBJ1-1; D call uncertain. This CDR3 spans 13 amino acids. V lost 6 bases and J lost 1, with 9 bases in between. This CDR3 reads CASRRITNTEAFF. DNA of the CDR3: TGTGCCAGCAGGCGAATAACGAACACTGAAGCTTTCTTT.

This sequence joins TRBV5-1 and TRBJ1-6; the D gene is possibly TRBD1 (6 bases). V was cut by 4 bases and J by 6 bases, with 14 bases left in between. From germline, CDR1 is SGHRS and CDR2 YFSETQ. The CDR3 sequence is 15 residues long. This CDR3 reads CASSPSGHLNSPLHF. As DNA, the CDR3 is TGCGCCAGCAGCCCCTCGGGACACCTTAATTCACCCCTCCACTTT. The full variable domain, with the rest looked up from reference TRBV5-1 and TRBJ1-6, is KAGVTQTPRYLIKTRGQQVTLSCSPISGHRSVSWYQQTPGQGLQFLFEYFSETQRNKGNFPGRFSGRQFSNSRSEMNVSTLELGDSALYLCASSPSGHLNSPLHFGNGTRLTVT.

This chain links TRBV2 with TRBJ2-5; 8 bases map to TRBD1. With V trimmed by 3 bases and J by 4 bases, 7 bases remained unmatched. CDR1 and CDR2 from the germline V gene are SNHLY and FYNNEI. This CDR3 comprises 15 residues. The CDR3 is CASSDPRTGIETQYF. CDR3 nucleotides: TGTGCCAGCAGTGACCCCCGGACAGGGATAGAGACCCAGTACTTC.

J is TRBJ2-7 and V is TRBV3-1 (or the pseudogene TRBV3-2); tentative D call: TRBD2 (6 bases). V shed 1 base and J shed 0 bases, with 13 bases lying between them. Germline V gives CDR1 LGHDT, CDR2 YNNKEL (reference sequence). The CDR3 runs 16 residues. CDR3 amino acids: CASSQGGLANSYEQYF. The CDR3 coding sequence is TGTGCCAGCAGCCAAGGGGGCCTAGCGAACTCCTACGAGCAGTACTTC.

CDR3 DNA sequence: TGTGCCAGCTCACCACCGAGGACTATTACTGGAAACACCATATATTTT. Translating it yields CASSPPRTITGNTIYF. J is TRBJ1-3 and V is TRBV18, with D unclear. V was pared by 0 bases and J by 2 bases, with 11 bases between. The CDR3 length is 16 residues. Germline V lookup: CDR1 KGHSH, CDR2 LQKENI.

V usage is TRBV4-2 and J usage is TRBJ2-1; 9 nucleotides match TRBD1. V lost 1 base to trimming and J lost 2 bases; unmatched junction nucleotides: 3. The CDR3 totals 16 residues. Germline-derived CDR1 and CDR2 are LGHNA and YNFKEQ. CDR3 protein: CASSQGDRVTYNEQFF. DNA of the CDR3: TGTGCCAGCAGCCAAGGGGACAGGGTGACCTACAATGAGCAGTTCTTC.